These 20 T cell receptor beta chains were all obtained from the same sample, sequenced in a study of identical twins. TCRdb re-derived calls from the 5' RACE reads in MiXCR, one entry per CDR3 protein. The profile shows about 280,000 distinct CDR3 sequences, less than 9% of them singletons. The same data also went into a second study, on yellow fever vaccine responses in identical twins.

Sample: memory (CD45RO+) T cells sorted from blood. The receptors were sampled from a woman aged 18-29 years in good health.

This clonotype was observed a single time. The chain is built from TRBV12-3 or TRBV12-4 and TRBJ2-5; 10 bases map to TRBD1. V gave up 10 bases and J gave up 3 bases; unmatched junction bases: 23. This CDR3 has 19 amino acids. Written as DNA, the CDR3 is TGTGCCATCTGTTTAGTAGAGGGAAAGACAGGGGGCCGGAAAGAGACCCAGTACTTC. Its translation: CAICLVEGKTGGRKETQYF.

This clonotype was recorded only once. This chain links TRBV20-1 with TRBJ2-7; D may correspond to TRBD1 or TRBD2 (6 bases each). This CDR3 comprises 18 residues. CDR1 is DFQATT and CDR2 is SNEGSKA in the germline V gene (reference sequence). V gave up 3 bases and J gave up 0 bases, with 24 bases separating them. CDR3 loop: CSASPAGTYSSGSYEQYF. Written as DNA, the CDR3 is TGCAGTGCTAGCCCGGCCGGGACATATAGTAGCGGCTCCTACGAGCAGTACTTC.

This clonotype was picked up a small number of times. This chain uses TRBV6-2 or TRBV6-3 with TRBJ1-2; D is unclear. CDR3 length: 17 amino acids. Trimming took 2 bases from V and 4 from J, leaving 20 bases between them. From germline, CDR1 is MNHEY and CDR2 SVGEGT. In DNA form, the CDR3 reads TGTGCCAGCAGTTACGGGCCTCCACACAATCTAGGCTATGGCTACACCTTC. Amino acid sequence: CASSYGPPHNLGYGYTF.

This clonotype was seen a handful of times. The CDR3 spells CASSQGHGNEKLFF. CDR3 nucleotides: TGTGCCAGCAGCCAAGGGCACGGGAATGAAAAACTGTTTTTT. V and J are TRBV3-1 and TRBJ1-4; D not resolved. Deletions cut 1 base from V and 5 bases from J, with 8 bases between. The germline V gene encodes CDR1 LGHDT and CDR2 YNNKEL (reference sequence). The CDR3 covers 14 residues.

Ten or more counts support this clonotype. This chain joins TRBV5-1 and TRBJ2-7; 12 bases map to TRBD1. The CDR3 has 16 amino acids. Germline trimming cut 4 bases from V and 5 bases from J; bases unmatched to any gene: 10. The germline CDR1 and CDR2 sequences are SGHRS and YFSETQ. CDR3 loop: CASSRGQGAVFHEQYF. The CDR3 region has the DNA TGCGCCAGCAGCAGGGGACAGGGGGCTGTATTCCACGAGCAGTACTTC.

This clonotype has a count of ten or more. The chain employs TRBV6-1 and TRBJ2-2; TRBD2 is a possible D gene (6 bases). V was clipped by 3 bases and J by 6 bases, with 8 bases between them. Germline CDR1 reads MNHNS; CDR2 reads SASEGT. The CDR3 sequence is 13 residues long. Here the CDR3 DNA reads TGTGCCAGCAGTGAGCGGGAATCCGGGGAGCTGTTTTTT. Residues: CASSERESGELFF.

The chain has TRBV5-1 and TRBJ1-3; no clear D. This CDR3 has 12 amino acids. Germline assignment: CDR1 SGHRS and CDR2 YFSETQ. V was cut by 0 bases and J by 8 bases, with 6 bases left in between. CDR3 sequence (DNA): TGCGCCAGCAGCTTGGAGAGTGACACCATATATTTT. It specifies CASSLESDTIYF.

This clonotype was seen many times. The chain employs TRBV3-1 and TRBJ1-1, with unresolved D. V gave up 0 bases and J gave up 2 bases, with 10 bases separating them. From germline, CDR1 is LGHDT and CDR2 YNNKEL (reference sequence). The CDR3 length is 15 residues. The CDR3 is CASSQDRPGNTEAFF. In DNA, the CDR3 is TGTGCCAGCAGCCAAGATCGACCGGGTAACACTGAAGCTTTCTTT.

The rearrangement uses TRBV2 and TRBJ2-1; D is possibly TRBD2 (5 bases). The CDR3 covers 15 residues. Trimming removed 0 bases from V and 9 bases from J, with 15 bases in between. The germline gives CDR1 SNHLY, CDR2 FYNNEI. The CDR3 sequence is CASSEALQLGSEQFF. For the CDR3, the DNA is TGTGCCAGCAGTGAAGCGCTTCAACTAGGCAGTGAGCAGTTCTTC. The entire variable domain, with the rest obtained from reference TRBV2 and TRBJ2-1, is as follows: EPEVTQTPSHQVTQMGQEVILRCVPISNHLYFYWYRQILGQKVEFLVSFYNNEISEKSEIFDDQFSVERPDGSNFTLKIRSTKLEDSAMYFCASSEALQLGSEQFFGPGTRLTVL.

At least ten counts were recorded for this clonotype. The chain has TRBV28 and TRBJ2-7; 7 bases agree with TRBD1. The CDR3 has 13 residues. Germline V gives CDR1 MDHEN, CDR2 SYDVKM. The V gene end was trimmed by 8 bases and the J gene end by 2 bases; junction bases not matched to a gene: 6. The CDR3 loop reads CASDGDSTYEQYF. CDR3 bases: TGTGCCAGCGACGGGGACAGCACCTACGAGCAGTACTTC.

This clonotype was counted once. This sequence joins TRBV19 and TRBJ2-7; D not resolved. CDR1 is LNHDA, CDR2 SQIVND, per germline (reference sequence). The V gene lost 1 base and the J gene lost 0 bases, with 7 bases spanning the gap. The CDR3 is 14 residues long. CDR3 nucleotide sequence: TGTGCCAGTAGTATAGGGCCCAACTCCTACGAGCAGTACTTC. This codes for CASSIGPNSYEQYF.

This clonotype occurred a few times. V usage is TRBV29-1 and J usage is TRBJ2-7; tentatively, D is TRBD1 (7 bases). The length of the CDR3 is 12 residues. V lost 7 bases to trimming and J lost 0 bases, with 10 bases between them. Per germline, CDR1 SQVTM and CDR2 ANQGSEA. CDR3 sequence: CSGRDSSYEQYF. In DNA, the CDR3 is TGCAGCGGGAGGGACAGCTCCTACGAGCAGTACTTC.

The chain joins TRBV28 to TRBJ2-7; TRBD1 is a possible D gene (5 bases). With 6 bases removed from V and 3 bases from J, the gap between germline ends came to 12 bases. CDR1 and CDR2 (germline): MDHEN, SYDVKM. CDR3 length: 13 amino acids. For the CDR3, the DNA is TGTGCCAGCAGCCCTGACAGCTTCTACGAGCAGTACTTC. Translation gives CASSPDSFYEQYF.

The V gene is TRBV7-6, the J gene TRBJ2-5, with D unclear. V was pared by 11 bases and J by 4 bases, with 11 bases between. Germline values: CDR1 SGHVS, CDR2 FNYEAQ. This CDR3 region has 11 residues. CDR3 DNA sequence: TGTGCCGGCATAAAAGGAGAGACCCAGTACTTC. Amino acids: CAGIKGETQYF. The full variable domain, in which reference TRBV7-6 and TRBJ2-5 provide the parts outside the CDR3, is GAGVSQSPRYKVTKRGQDVALRCDPISGHVSLYWYRQALGQGPEFLTYFNYEAQQDKSGLPNDRFSAERPEGSISTLTIQRTEQRDSAMYRCAGIKGETQYFGPGTRLLVL.

V gene TRBV15 combines with J gene TRBJ1-1; D may be TRBD1 (6 bases). V was shortened by 5 bases and J by 1 base, with 11 bases between the two germline ends. The CDR3 totals 14 residues. Germline V CDR1 and CDR2: LNHNV, YYDKDF (reference sequence). The CDR3 DNA sequence: TGTGCCACCAGCCTCGACAGGAGGAACACTGAAGCTTTCTTT. This translates into CATSLDRRNTEAFF. The full variable domain, with the rest looked up from reference TRBV15 and TRBJ1-1, is DAMVIQNPRYQVTQFGKPVTLSCSQTLNHNVMYWYQQKSSQAPKLLFHYYDKDFNNEADTPDNFQSRRPNTSFCFLDIRSPGLGDTAMYLCATSLDRRNTEAFFGQGTRLTVV.

This chain links TRBV5-1 with TRBJ2-2, with D perhaps TRBD2 (6 bases). Per the germline V gene, CDR1 is SGHRS and CDR2 is YFSETQ. The V gene lost 2 bases and the J gene lost 6 bases, with 11 bases spanning the gap. CDR3 length: 14 amino acids. Here the CDR3 DNA reads TGCGCCAGCAGCTTTGACGGGAGCGCCGGGGAGCTGTTTTTT. Amino acids: CASSFDGSAGELFF.

This clonotype appeared many times. This chain links TRBV6-1 with TRBJ2-3, with TRBD2 identical over 12 bases. The junction had 8 bases not matched to a gene; V was cut back by 6 bases and J by 1 base. The V gene's germline CDR1 is MNHNS and CDR2 SASEGT. This CDR3 comprises 17 residues. CDR3 sequence (DNA): TGTGCCAGCAGAGGTCTAGCGGGAGGGCCACGCACAGATACGCAGTATTTT. Translating gives CASRGLAGGPRTDTQYF.

The sample holds many counts of this clonotype. V and J are TRBV6-5 and TRBJ1-4; no clear D. Trimming took 6 bases from V and 7 from J, leaving 9 bases between them. The CDR3 extends over 12 amino acids. Germline CDR1 and CDR2: MNHEY and SVGAGI. The CDR3 protein is CASSRRGEKLFF. CDR3 DNA: TGTGCCAGCAGCCGAAGAGGTGAAAAACTGTTTTTT.

This clonotype was seen ten or more times. The chain has TRBV20-1 and TRBJ1-1; 7 bases fit TRBD1. Germline CDR1 DFQATT, CDR2 SNEGSKA (reference sequence). CDR3 length equals 15 residues. V was pared by 0 bases and J by 7 bases, with 11 bases of the junction left unmatched. The CDR3 coding sequence is TGCAGTGCTAGAGATTCGGGAGGGGGCTCTATTGAAGCTTTCTTT. Its translation: CSARDSGGGSIEAFF.

To note about this clonotype: A clone one base away is much larger, so this may be a read error. V usage is TRBV6-4 and J usage is TRBJ1-1; possibly TRBD1 for D (5 bases). The CDR3 contains 13 residues. The V end lost 3 bases, the J end lost 3 bases, and 8 bases lay between the germline ends. Germline V gene sequence: CDR1 MRHNA, CDR2 SNTAGT. DNA of the CDR3: TGTGCCAGCAGTGAAGAGGGGCACACTGAAGCTTTCTTT. Protein: CASSEEGHTEAFF.